This T cell receptor (beta chain) was documented in a study of beta chain features in type 1 diabetes. After removal of 0 bases from V and 0 bases from J, the junction contained 7 bases not matched to a gene. Germline V CDR1 and CDR2: LNHNV, YYDKDF (reference sequence). The CDR3 runs to 18 residues. Expressed TCRB transcripts got sequenced, as all isolated RNA was reverse transcribed. Measured with immunoSEQ multiplex PCR; TCRdb has only the in-frame clones, and not every one. The sample gives around 340,000 clones, under 8.5% of which show up once; around 0.44% is in the top ten. This clone was seen only a few times.

The rearrangement joins TRBV15 to TRBJ2-3, with 9 nucleotides matching TRBD2. This TCR was sampled from a woman between 18 and 29 years old in good health. Sequencing was done on a sample of central memory CD4+ T cells from blood. CDR3: CATSRDKWLAGSTDTQYF. The CDR3 nucleotides read TGTGCCACCAGCAGAGATAAATGGCTAGCGGGGAGCACAGATACGCAGTATTTT.